The rows below give T cell receptor beta chains drawn from one sample of a study of T cells in Graves' hyperthyroidism and ophthalmopathy. Via MiXCR, TCRdb re-called the multiplex PCR reads, giving one row per CDR3 protein. The data show roughly 840,000 distinct CDR3 sequences, 38% seen once. The specimen was blood. The source is a man aged 18 to 30 with Graves' hyperthyroidism. The conserved cysteine and the conserved F or W are not part of the CDR3 here.

CDR3aa	v_gene	len
ATDRSSGNTIY	TRBV12-3/TRBV12-4	11
ASSSDGGYGYT	TRBV10-3	11
ASSTTGIDTEAF	TRBV19	12
ASTRRPGEETQY	TRBV9	12
ATSIFGELF	TRBV24-1	9
ASSLGTVGTEAF	TRBV5-1	12
ASSLAGTSDTGELF	TRBV2	14
ASIGLALNTEAF	TRBV6-5	12
SVEDTGELF	TRBV29-1	9
ASSKNGGLRNEQY	TRBV7-2	13
ASSSRVGGPTQETQY	TRBV7-2	15
ASSSDSPSSYEQY	TRBV6-6	13
SVTNSGNTIY	TRBV29-1	10
ASSQEGQGANTQY	TRBV7-9	13
ASSLDTTTLG	TRBV7-9	10
ASTSPDREGYT	TRBV7-8	11
ASSLDLSSGSYEQY	TRBV7-9	14
ASSEALRGSYGYT	TRBV25-1	13
ASSSLLSETEAF	TRBV27	12
ASSHSTVNTEAF	TRBV12-3/TRBV12-4	12
ASSWGSAGGYEQY	TRBV6-5	13
SSGIAGELF	TRBV20-1	9
ASSQDGTGEAF	TRBV4-2	11
ASSPRGGDGYTIY	TRBV7-9	13
ASRLGLGGTGELF	TRBV5-1	13
ASRSHYREKAEAF	TRBV7-8	13
ASSHAGRGASYEQY	TRBV14	14
ASSSSGPRLAF	TRBV12-3/TRBV12-4	11
ASSHGQGWANVLT	TRBV10-3	13
ASSDRGGSYGYT	TRBV2	12
ASSTDRPPNEKLF	TRBV5-1	13
ASSLLSLGQGTYEQY	TRBV11-2	15
AISGQGETQY	TRBV10-3	10
ASSGDTPSYEQY	TRBV9	12
ASSQEAVRTGSNYGYT	TRBV4-1	16
SARDDQGAKKLF	TRBV20-1	12
ASKAGQGVLDEQY	TRBV19	13
ATSPPPTDTQY	TRBV15	11
ASSGQGRSGELF	TRBV7-9	12
SAVGKTGRDEQY	TRBV20-1	12
SASPPGQGNEQY	TRBV20-1	12
ASSLSGYSSGETQY	TRBV7-8	14
SVEGGGFDGYT	TRBV29-1	11
ASSLDLSQETQY	TRBV5-6	12
ASSQDERAGPHEQY	TRBV4-3	14
ASSEGGRDSYT	TRBV25-1	11
SVEGGPGESNTGELS	TRBV29-1	15
ASSPGMENTEAF	TRBV18	12